This TCR beta chain appears in the sequencing data of a study of response to subunit inactivated influenza vaccine. Study-level points and caveats: The authors suggested that every seasonal influenza vaccination recruits few new T cells.

CDR1 LNHNV and CDR2 YYDKDF come from the germline V gene (reference sequence). V was cut by 0 bases and J by 8 bases, with 16 bases left in between. The CDR3 spans 15 residues. This clonotype was detected a few times. Its antigen is as yet unknown. MiXCR, run by TCRdb on the RT-PCR reads, gives a single entry per CDR3 protein. The sample shows fewer than 600,000 distinct CDR3 sequences, approximately 7.8% of them seen only once. This clonotype was obtained from a man between 45 and 75 years old who received an inactivated influenza vaccine. The material sequenced was PBMCs from blood, taken less than 30 months after vaccination. The chain is built from TRBV15 and TRBJ1-2; tentative D call: TRBD1 (6 bases). CDR3 coding DNA: TGTGCCACCAGCAGAGATTCCCGGGGGCTCGAGGGCTACACCTTC. Protein product: CATSRDSRGLEGYTF.